The subject of this entry is one T cell receptor beta chain. Its antigen is as yet unknown. This entry belongs to a study of cytomegalovirus exposure and HLA in healthy donors. Study results and caveats: Earlier analysis found most TCR beta V segments productive about 90% or about 30% of the time. It was reported that TCR beta sequences correctly inferred the HLA-A and HLA-B alleles for most subjects. Donors belonging to an Asian-associated ancestry cluster reportedly showed fewer N-insertions in productive TCRs than the approximately 670-donor mean, according to what a later analysis found.

V gave up 5 bases and J gave up 0 bases, with 17 bases separating them. The germline V gene has CDR1 LGHNT and CDR2 FRNRAP. The CDR3 is 18 residues long. Vbeta (60) and Jbeta (13) primers were used in the PCR. Assay used: immunoSEQ multiplex PCR; TCRdb lists only in-frame clones, some missing. In the table there are approximately 100,000 clones, just under 75% of which are singletons. Everyone who donated was a healthy bone marrow donor. Sequences were obtained from PBMCs. This TCR derives from a man between 45 and 60 years old in good health and CMV-seropositive. The chain employs TRBV12-5 and TRBJ2-6; D is perhaps TRBD2 (7 bases). The CDR3 DNA is TGTGCTAGTGGTAGGGGGGGGGTATCCTTCTCTGGGGCCAACGTCCTGACTTTC. Translating gives CASGRGGVSFSGANVLTF.